Reported below is one T cell receptor (beta chain). Its antigen is currently unknown. The sample is drawn from a study of T cell responses to AZD1222 COVID-19 vaccine. The study, taken as a whole, reports: There were repertoire samples only from the period after the peak T cell response. AZD1222 recipients seropositive at baseline numbered only 5 to 7. Spike-specific TCR breadth and depth rose after two AZD1222 doses.

Trimming removed 4 bases from V and 2 bases from J, with 6 bases in between. The CDR3 has 13 amino acids. Germline V gene lookup returns CDR1 SNHLY and CDR2 FYNNEI. Sequencing used immunoSEQ multiplex PCR; TCRdb keeps in-frame clones, though not all of them. Of about 79,000 clones listed, around 84% were seen once; the top ten hold 22%. Sequences were derived from peripheral blood, sampled on day 0 of AZD1222 vaccination. This TCR was recovered from an adult in good health. The V call is TRBV2, the J call TRBJ1-3; unclear D gene. The CDR3 protein is CASSVRTGNTIYF. The CDR3 DNA reads TGTGCCAGCAGTGTACGGACTGGAAACACCATATATTTT. The full variable domain, in which reference TRBV2 and TRBJ1-3 provide the parts outside the CDR3, is EPEVTQTPSHQVTQMGQEVILRCVPISNHLYFYWYRQILGQKVEFLVSFYNNEISEKSEIFDDQFSVERPDGSNFTLKIRSTKLEDSAMYFCASSVRTGNTIYFGEGSWLTVV.